This is a list of T cell receptor beta chains from one sample in a study of blood T cell repertoires in COVID-19. Clones were read by immunoSEQ multiplex PCR, and TCRdb kept only the in-frame ones, dropping some. The sample includes 130,000 to 150,000 clones, approximately 73% of them seen just once. The sample consisted of peripheral blood. The receptors originated from a man in his 60s with acute or convalescent COVID-19. CDR3s include the opening cysteine and the closing phenylalanine or tryptophan. The order of the fields is J gene, D gene, V gene, CDR3 length, clone size, CDR3 protein, CDR3 DNA. The D gene is left open where the match is weak. Expanded clones get a size class; other rows say once, few or many, or leave the size out.

j_gene: TRBJ2-2; d_gene: .; v_gene: TRBV19; len: 17; abundance: .; CDR3aa: CASKPHLASTSVGELFF; CDR3nt: TGTGCCAGTAAACCCCACCTAGCGAGCACCTCTGTTGGGGAGCTGTTTTTT
j_gene: TRBJ1-1; d_gene: TRBD1; v_gene: TRBV7-8; len: 16; abundance: .; CDR3aa: CASSSPPGQGNTEAFF; CDR3nt: TGTGCCAGCAGCTCACCTCCGGGACAGGGGAACACTGAAGCTTTCTTT
j_gene: TRBJ1-2; d_gene: TRBD1; v_gene: TRBV10-2; len: 14; abundance: .; CDR3aa: CASRGQGFKYGYTF; CDR3nt: TGCGCCAGCAGGGGACAGGGTTTCAAGTATGGCTACACCTTC
j_gene: TRBJ2-2; d_gene: TRBD2; v_gene: TRBV7-9; len: 15; abundance: many; CDR3aa: CASSPPGGHTGELFF; CDR3nt: TGTGCCAGCAGCCCCCCGGGAGGGCACACCGGGGAGCTGTTTTTT
j_gene: TRBJ1-4; d_gene: .; v_gene: TRBV6-5; len: 15; abundance: .; CDR3aa: CASNKGVATNEKLFF; CDR3nt: TGTGCCAGCAACAAGGGGGTTGCAACTAATGAAAAACTGTTTTTT
j_gene: TRBJ1-5; d_gene: .; v_gene: TRBV5-1; len: 17; abundance: .; CDR3aa: CASSLEPRGESNQPQHF; CDR3nt: TGCGCCAGCAGCTTGGAGCCTCGCGGGGAAAGCAATCAGCCCCAGCATTTT
j_gene: TRBJ2-3; d_gene: TRBD2; v_gene: TRBV23-1; len: 21; abundance: .; CDR3aa: CASSQRRMGLAGGLGTDTQYF; CDR3nt: TGCGCCAGCAGTCAAAGGAGGATGGGACTAGCGGGAGGACTCGGCACAGATACGCAGTATTTT
j_gene: TRBJ1-2; d_gene: .; v_gene: TRBV10-3; len: 13; abundance: .; CDR3aa: CAISEPQGQSYTF; CDR3nt: TGTGCCATCAGTGAGCCCCAGGGGCAGAGCTACACCTTC
j_gene: TRBJ2-7; d_gene: .; v_gene: TRBV12-3/TRBV12-4; len: 13; abundance: few; CDR3aa: CASSLGSGYEQYF; CDR3nt: TGTGCCAGCAGTTTGGGTAGCGGCTACGAGCAGTACTTC
j_gene: TRBJ2-2; d_gene: TRBD1; v_gene: TRBV5-1; len: 16; abundance: .; CDR3aa: CASSLQGASNTGELFF; CDR3nt: TGCGCCAGCAGCTTACAGGGGGCGTCGAACACCGGGGAGCTGTTTTTT
j_gene: TRBJ1-2; d_gene: TRBD1; v_gene: TRBV28; len: 13; abundance: .; CDR3aa: CATTGQGARGYTF; CDR3nt: TGTGCCACCACCGGACAGGGGGCGCGAGGCTACACCTTC
j_gene: TRBJ1-2; d_gene: .; v_gene: TRBV6-4; len: 14; abundance: .; CDR3aa: CASREKVFDYGYTF; CDR3nt: TGTGCCAGCAGGGAGAAAGTTTTCGACTATGGCTACACCTTC
j_gene: TRBJ1-6; d_gene: .; v_gene: TRBV5-1; len: 16; abundance: .; CDR3aa: CASSPGLRGGNSPLHF; CDR3nt: TGCGCCAGCAGCCCAGGGTTAAGGGGAGGGAATTCACCCCTCCACTTT
j_gene: TRBJ2-1; d_gene: TRBD2; v_gene: TRBV6-1; len: 15; abundance: .; CDR3aa: CASSEQRERYNEQFF; CDR3nt: TGTGCCAGCAGTGAACAGCGGGAGCGTTACAATGAGCAGTTCTTC
j_gene: TRBJ2-1; d_gene: TRBD2; v_gene: TRBV11-3; len: 16; abundance: .; CDR3aa: CASRRGGLGFLGEQFF; CDR3nt: TGTGCCAGCAGGCGAGGGGGACTAGGTTTTTTGGGTGAGCAGTTCTTC
j_gene: TRBJ1-6; d_gene: .; v_gene: TRBV30; len: 13; abundance: .; CDR3aa: CAWSVASRSPLHF; CDR3nt: TGTGCCTGGAGTGTAGCATCTAGATCACCCCTCCACTTT
j_gene: TRBJ2-1; d_gene: TRBD1; v_gene: TRBV11-2; len: 17; abundance: .; CDR3aa: CASSSKDRGRIVDEQFF; CDR3nt: TGTGCCAGCAGCTCCAAGGACAGGGGGCGAATAGTGGATGAGCAGTTCTTC
j_gene: TRBJ2-3; d_gene: TRBD1; v_gene: TRBV27; len: 17; abundance: once; CDR3aa: CASSTPSGTGVTDTQYF; CDR3nt: TGTGCCAGCAGTACACCCTCCGGGACAGGGGTAACAGATACGCAGTATTTT
j_gene: TRBJ1-2; d_gene: .; v_gene: TRBV7-9; len: 14; abundance: .; CDR3aa: CASSLSGGAAGYTF; CDR3nt: TGTGCCAGCAGCCTTAGCGGGGGCGCGGCTGGCTACACCTTC
j_gene: TRBJ1-2; d_gene: .; v_gene: TRBV6-6; len: 18; abundance: .; CDR3aa: CASSPSPLGSSENYGYTF; CDR3nt: TGTGCCAGCAGTCCCTCCCCTTTGGGGAGCTCTGAGAACTATGGCTACACCTTC
j_gene: TRBJ2-2; d_gene: .; v_gene: TRBV15; len: 14; abundance: .; CDR3aa: CATSTGSDTGELFF; CDR3nt: TGTGCCACCAGCACGGGTTCGGACACCGGGGAGCTGTTTTTT
j_gene: TRBJ2-7; d_gene: .; v_gene: TRBV6-6; len: 11; abundance: .; CDR3aa: CASALSYEQYF; CDR3nt: TGTGCCAGCGCACTCTCCTACGAGCAGTACTTC
j_gene: TRBJ2-2; d_gene: TRBD2; v_gene: TRBV27; len: 16; abundance: .; CDR3aa: CASGRLAGADTGELFF; CDR3nt: TGTGCCAGCGGAAGACTAGCGGGAGCGGACACCGGGGAGCTGTTTTTT
j_gene: TRBJ1-1; d_gene: .; v_gene: TRBV7-8; len: 12; abundance: .; CDR3aa: CASSSWRTEAFF; CDR3nt: TGTGCCAGCAGCTCCTGGAGAACTGAAGCTTTCTTT
j_gene: TRBJ2-5; d_gene: .; v_gene: TRBV3-1/TRBV3-2; len: 13; abundance: .; CDR3aa: CASSLSSQETQYF; CDR3nt: TGTGCCAGCAGCCTTTCTAGTCAAGAGACCCAGTACTTC
j_gene: TRBJ2-5; d_gene: .; v_gene: TRBV10-3; len: 16; abundance: .; CDR3aa: CAISESSTVAQETQYF; CDR3nt: TGTGCCATCAGTGAGTCGTCGACAGTGGCCCAAGAGACCCAGTACTTC
j_gene: TRBJ2-4; d_gene: TRBD1; v_gene: TRBV3-1/TRBV3-2; len: 15; abundance: .; CDR3aa: CASSQDGQGKNIQYF; CDR3nt: TGTGCCAGCAGCCAAGACGGACAGGGGAAAAACATTCAGTACTTC
j_gene: TRBJ1-1; d_gene: .; v_gene: TRBV15; len: 15; abundance: few; CDR3aa: CATSWQGVRNTEAFF; CDR3nt: TGTGCCACCAGCTGGCAAGGAGTTCGGAACACTGAAGCTTTCTTT
j_gene: TRBJ2-7; d_gene: TRBD2; v_gene: TRBV5-4; len: 14; abundance: few; CDR3aa: CASSLLAGAYEQYF; CDR3nt: TGTGCCAGCAGCTTACTAGCGGGAGCCTACGAGCAGTACTTC
j_gene: TRBJ2-2; d_gene: TRBD1; v_gene: TRBV5-4; len: 15; abundance: .; CDR3aa: CASSKGQGEIGELFF; CDR3nt: TGTGCCAGCAGCAAAGGACAGGGGGAGATCGGGGAGCTGTTTTTT
j_gene: TRBJ1-5; d_gene: .; v_gene: TRBV18; len: 13; abundance: once; CDR3aa: CASSPDGNQPQHF; CDR3nt: TGTGCCAGCTCACCCGACGGGAATCAGCCCCAGCATTTT
j_gene: TRBJ2-1; d_gene: .; v_gene: TRBV28; len: 15; abundance: .; CDR3aa: CASSLPRGAYNEQFF; CDR3nt: TGTGCCAGCAGTTTACCCAGGGGAGCCTACAATGAGCAGTTCTTC
j_gene: TRBJ1-5; d_gene: TRBD1; v_gene: TRBV4-1; len: 17; abundance: .; CDR3aa: CASSQRHGTDRMQPQHF; CDR3nt: TGCGCCAGCAGCCAACGGCACGGGACAGATCGGATGCAGCCCCAGCATTTT
j_gene: TRBJ2-2; d_gene: TRBD2; v_gene: TRBV4-1; len: 14; abundance: .; CDR3aa: CASRLGGRGGELFF; CDR3nt: TGCGCCAGCCGCTTAGGCGGGAGGGGAGGGGAGCTGTTTTTT
j_gene: TRBJ2-3; d_gene: TRBD1; v_gene: TRBV10-3; len: 15; abundance: .; CDR3aa: CAISGGQAGADTQYF; CDR3nt: TGTGCCATCAGTGGAGGACAGGCGGGCGCAGATACGCAGTATTTT
j_gene: TRBJ2-5; d_gene: .; v_gene: TRBV29-1; len: 13; abundance: .; CDR3aa: CSVADNPGETQYF; CDR3nt: TGCAGCGTTGCAGACAACCCGGGAGAGACCCAGTACTTC
j_gene: TRBJ2-5; d_gene: .; v_gene: TRBV21-1; len: 15; abundance: .; CDR3aa: CANLREGPRKETQYF; CDR3nt: TGTGCCAACCTAAGGGAGGGGCCGAGGAAAGAGACCCAGTACTTC
j_gene: TRBJ1-5; d_gene: .; v_gene: TRBV2; len: 16; abundance: .; CDR3aa: CASHLGGGRDNQPQHF; CDR3nt: TGTGCCAGCCACCTTGGGGGGGGGAGAGACAATCAGCCCCAGCATTTT
j_gene: TRBJ2-3; d_gene: TRBD2; v_gene: TRBV5-1; len: 18; abundance: .; CDR3aa: CASSLGTSGRRGTDTQYF; CDR3nt: TGCGCCAGCAGCTTGGGGACTAGCGGGAGGAGGGGCACAGATACGCAGTATTTT
j_gene: TRBJ1-6; d_gene: .; v_gene: TRBV5-4; len: 15; abundance: .; CDR3aa: CASSSSLEPGSPLHF; CDR3nt: TGTGCCAGCAGCTCCAGCCTGGAACCGGGTTCACCCCTCCACTTT
j_gene: TRBJ2-7; d_gene: .; v_gene: TRBV28; len: 14; abundance: .; CDR3aa: CASSFRSNDYEQYF; CDR3nt: TGTGCCAGCAGTTTCCGGTCGAACGACTACGAGCAGTACTTC
j_gene: TRBJ1-5; d_gene: .; v_gene: TRBV12-3/TRBV12-4; len: 13; abundance: .; CDR3aa: CASSFGGGSPQHF; CDR3nt: TGTGCCAGCAGTTTCGGGGGGGGCTCGCCCCAGCATTTT
j_gene: TRBJ2-3; d_gene: .; v_gene: TRBV6-6; len: 13; abundance: .; CDR3aa: CASSPLRGDTQYF; CDR3nt: TGTGCCAGCAGTCCCCTGCGGGGCGATACGCAGTATTTT
j_gene: TRBJ1-2; d_gene: TRBD1; v_gene: TRBV5-1; len: 14; abundance: .; CDR3aa: CASSSDRDLYGYTF; CDR3nt: TGCGCCAGCAGCTCGGACAGGGATTTGTACGGCTACACCTTC
j_gene: TRBJ2-5; d_gene: TRBD2; v_gene: TRBV28; len: 16; abundance: few; CDR3aa: CASSGNGLADQETQYF; CDR3nt: TGTGCCAGCAGTGGCAACGGACTAGCGGATCAAGAGACCCAGTACTTC
j_gene: TRBJ1-5; d_gene: .; v_gene: TRBV19; len: 14; abundance: once; CDR3aa: CASRDGGGNQPQHF; CDR3nt: TGTGCCAGTAGAGACGGGGGAGGCAATCAGCCCCAGCATTTT
j_gene: TRBJ2-7; d_gene: .; v_gene: TRBV10-3; len: 13; abundance: many; CDR3aa: CAISDPDIYEQYF; CDR3nt: TGTGCCATCAGTGACCCGGACATCTACGAGCAGTACTTC
j_gene: TRBJ2-7; d_gene: .; v_gene: TRBV28; len: 15; abundance: .; CDR3aa: CASSTGDWGTYEQYF; CDR3nt: TGTGCCAGCAGTACAGGGGACTGGGGAACCTACGAGCAGTACTTC
j_gene: TRBJ1-5; d_gene: TRBD1; v_gene: TRBV28; len: 14; abundance: many; CDR3aa: CASFGTDLNQPQHF; CDR3nt: TGTGCCAGCTTCGGGACAGACCTCAATCAGCCCCAGCATTTT
j_gene: TRBJ2-1; d_gene: TRBD2; v_gene: TRBV5-4; len: 15; abundance: .; CDR3aa: CASSGGLAGYNEQFF; CDR3nt: TGTGCCAGCAGCGGAGGACTAGCGGGATACAATGAGCAGTTCTTC
j_gene: TRBJ1-2; d_gene: TRBD1; v_gene: TRBV11-2; len: 14; abundance: .; CDR3aa: CASSPGTGTYGYTF; CDR3nt: TGTGCCAGCAGCCCCGGGACAGGGACCTATGGCTACACCTTC
j_gene: TRBJ2-7; d_gene: TRBD1; v_gene: TRBV6-5; len: 15; abundance: .; CDR3aa: CASSKRTGHTYEQYF; CDR3nt: TGTGCCAGCAGTAAACGGACAGGGCATACCTACGAGCAGTACTTC
j_gene: TRBJ1-2; d_gene: .; v_gene: TRBV5-1; len: 15; abundance: once; CDR3aa: CASSLVSGQTGGYTF; CDR3nt: TGCGCCAGCAGCTTGGTCTCTGGACAGACGGGGGGCTACACCTTC
j_gene: TRBJ1-1; d_gene: .; v_gene: TRBV6-6; len: 16; abundance: .; CDR3aa: CASSSRGGRGNTEAFF; CDR3nt: TGTGCCAGCAGTTCACGGGGGGGGCGAGGGAACACTGAAGCTTTCTTT
j_gene: TRBJ1-5; d_gene: .; v_gene: TRBV7-2; len: 14; abundance: once; CDR3aa: CASSLTALNQPQHF; CDR3nt: TGTGCCAGCAGCTTAACAGCCCTCAATCAGCCCCAGCATTTT
j_gene: TRBJ1-4; d_gene: TRBD1; v_gene: TRBV6-1; len: 17; abundance: .; CDR3aa: CASSGGDRGIINEKLFF; CDR3nt: TGTGCCAGCAGTGGTGGGGACAGGGGGATAATTAATGAAAAACTGTTTTTT
j_gene: TRBJ2-5; d_gene: TRBD2; v_gene: TRBV30; len: 13; abundance: .; CDR3aa: CAWSLAGMGSQYF; CDR3nt: TGTGCCTGGAGTTTAGCGGGCATGGGGTCCCAGTACTTC
j_gene: TRBJ2-7; d_gene: TRBD1; v_gene: TRBV5-1; len: 14; abundance: .; CDR3aa: CASSGTGQTYEQYF; CDR3nt: TGCGCCAGCTCCGGGACAGGGCAAACCTACGAGCAGTACTTC
j_gene: TRBJ2-7; d_gene: TRBD1; v_gene: TRBV28; len: 16; abundance: .; CDR3aa: CASSLTAGTGSYEQYF; CDR3nt: TGTGCCAGCAGTCTCACCGCCGGGACAGGTTCCTACGAGCAGTACTTC